This T cell receptor beta chain stems from a study of regulatory T cells in long-lasting Graves disease. iRepertoire HTBI primers and Arm-PCR of CDR3 regions built TCR beta libraries. TCRdb recomputed calls from the multiplex PCR reads with MiXCR, one row per CDR3 protein. Among about 400,000 distinct CDR3 sequences, 20% were seen once, and the ten largest hold less than 25%. This clonotype occurred a few times. Time point denoted: persistent/refractory GD, antithyroid drugs over 5 years with positive TRAb. PBMCs provided the RNA from which the TCR library was made. The CDR3 extends over 16 amino acids. The germline V gene encodes CDR1 LGHDT and CDR2 YNNKEL (reference sequence). V shed 5 bases and J shed 4 bases, with 17 bases lying between them.

This sequence was found in a female donor with Graves disease. This chain joins TRBV3-1 and TRBJ2-2, with D possibly being TRBD1 or TRBD2 (5 bases each). Specimen: peripheral blood mononuclear cells (PBMCs), collected when the disease was refractory, from a patient treated with antithyroid drugs. CDR3 sequence: CASSLRTPGSTGELFF. The CDR3 nucleotides are TGTGCCAGCAGCTTGCGGACACCGGGGAGCACCGGGGAGCTGTTTTTT. Full variable domain (outside the CDR3, taken from reference TRBV3-1 and TRBJ2-2): DTAVSQTPKYLVTQMGNDKSIKCEQNLGHDTMYWYKQDSKKFLKIMFSYNNKELIINETVPNRFSPKSPDKAHLNLHINSLELGDSAVYFCASSLRTPGSTGELFFGEGSRLTVL.